Below are 18 T cell receptor beta chains sequenced from a single sample in a study of T cells in Graves' hyperthyroidism and ophthalmopathy (dated 2019 in TCRdb). Library preparation was by multiplex PCR. Sequencing was carried out with an Illumina HiSeq 2000. TCR beta CDR3 regions were amplified from RNA transcripts. For the first round of RT-PCR on the TCR CDR3, the HTBI primer set was used together with the Qiagen OneStep RT-PCR kit. TCRdb reran the public reads through fastp at Q25 and MiXCR, keeping productive beta chains. Records with the same CDR3 protein are collapsed into one entry carrying the most frequent genes and DNA. Across this sample there are roughly 710,000 distinct CDR3 sequences, with just over 35% seen only once. The ten largest clonotypes hold about a third of the sample. Sequences were obtained from blood. These receptors all stem from a woman in her thirties or forties with Graves' hyperthyroidism.

The gene calls are TRBV7-9 and TRBJ1-4; 10 bases fit TRBD1. J gave up 8 bases and V 5 bases, and 5 bases lay outside the gene matches. This CDR3 has 14 residues. Germline V gives CDR1 SEHNR, CDR2 FQNEAQ (reference sequence). CDR3 sequence reads: CASSHQDRGEKLFF. CDR3 nucleotides: TGTGCCAGCAGCCACCAGGACAGGGGGGAAAAACTGTTTTTT.

V usage is TRBV2 and J usage is TRBJ1-2; TRBD1 aligns across 7 bases. Germline V gene data show CDR1 as SNHLY and CDR2 as FYNNEI. The CDR3 has 16 residues. V gave up 6 bases and J gave up 6 bases; unmatched junction bases: 16. CDR3 loop: CASRPTTGRGDNGYTF. The CDR3 nucleotides read TGTGCCAGCAGACCTACGACAGGGAGGGGAGACAATGGCTACACCTTC. The full variable domain, with the rest looked up from reference TRBV2 and TRBJ1-2, is EPEVTQTPSHQVTQMGQEVILRCVPISNHLYFYWYRQILGQKVEFLVSFYNNEISEKSEIFDDQFSVERPDGSNFTLKIRSTKLEDSAMYFCASRPTTGRGDNGYTFGSGTRLTVV.

The chain joins TRBV7-2 to TRBJ2-7; a possible D gene is TRBD1 (6 bases). The V and J ends lost 1 base and 7 bases respectively, with 20 bases between them. The CDR3 spans 16 residues. Looked up from germline, CDR1 is SGHTA and CDR2 is FQGNSA. The CDR3 loop reads CASSLVGADFYNEQYF. The DNA of the CDR3 is TGTGCCAGCAGCTTAGTGGGGGCGGACTTTTACAATGAGCAGTACTTC. The variable domain in full, with the rest retrieved from reference TRBV7-2 and TRBJ2-7, is GAGVSQSPSNKVTEKGKDVELRCDPISGHTALYWYRQSLGQGLEFLIYFQGNSAPDKSGLPSDRFSAERTGGSVSTLTIQRTQQEDSAVYLCASSLVGADFYNEQYFGPGTRLTVT.

This clonotype was counted only a few times. The V gene is TRBV15, the J gene TRBJ1-6; D is perhaps TRBD1 (6 bases). With 1 base removed from V and 5 bases from J, the gap between germline ends came to 9 bases. The CDR3 extends over 15 amino acids. Germline V CDR1 and CDR2: LNHNV, YYDKDF (reference sequence). The CDR3 DNA reads TGTGCCACCAGCAGAGGGTACAGGGATAATTCACCCCTCCACTTT. Residues: CATSRGYRDNSPLHF.

This clonotype was seen once. A much bigger clone sits one base away, suggesting this may be a read error. The chain is built from TRBV14 and TRBJ1-1; a possible D gene is TRBD1 (5 bases). The V and J ends lost 0 bases and 8 bases respectively, with 13 bases between them. The germline gives CDR1 SGHDN, CDR2 FVKESK. The CDR3 runs to 14 residues. CDR3 residues: CASSQEGSGWEAFF. CDR3 DNA: TGTGCCAGCAGCCAAGAGGGCTCAGGGTGGGAAGCTTTCTTT.

A remark on this clonotype: This may arise from a read error, as a much more abundant clone is one base away. V is TRBV4-3 and J is TRBJ2-7, with unresolved D. This CDR3 is built from 13 residues. In germline, CDR1 is LGHNA, CDR2 YSLEER. CDR3 coding DNA: TGCGCCAACAGCGTCGAGGTCCTCTACGAGCAGTACTTC. It yields the protein CANSVEVLYEQYF.

This sequence joins TRBV5-6 and TRBJ2-7; D is unresolved. Looked up from germline, CDR1 is SGHDT and CDR2 is YYEEEE. CDR3 length: 13 amino acids. Between the trimmed V and J ends, which lost 0 bases and 2 bases, there was a span of 6 bases. CDR3 sequence: CASSLAPPYEQYF. The DNA for the CDR3 is TGTGCCAGCAGCTTGGCGCCACCCTACGAGCAGTACTTC.

CDR3 region: CASAGQGTGQPQHF. CDR3 in DNA: TGTGCCAGCGCCGGACAGGGAACAGGGCAGCCCCAGCATTTT. The chain employs TRBV5-6 and TRBJ1-5, with 8 positions matching TRBD1. The V gene's germline CDR1 is SGHDT and CDR2 YYEEEE. V shed 7 bases, J shed 7 bases, and the junction held 10 bases outside the gene matches. The CDR3 runs 14 residues.

This clonotype was observed many times. The chain employs TRBV7-2 and TRBJ2-6; D possibly corresponds to TRBD1 (5 bases). Germline CDR1 is SGHTA and CDR2 is FQGNSA. V was trimmed by 5 bases and J by 2 bases, leaving 13 bases between them. The CDR3 spans 16 residues. The CDR3 region has the DNA TGTGCCAGCAGCAACCAGGGTCTCACTGGGGCCAACGTCCTGACTTTC. Translated, it gives CASSNQGLTGANVLTF.

This chain links TRBV4-2 with TRBJ1-1; 7 bases align to TRBD1. From germline, CDR1 is LGHNA and CDR2 YNFKEQ. This CDR3 has 13 amino acids. Trimming took 4 bases from V and 8 from J; bases not matched to a gene: 7. The CDR3 DNA reads TGTGCCAGCAGCCCAGGGGGTGAGAGGGAAGCTTTCTTT. Translating gives CASSPGGEREAFF.

The chain carries TRBV4-3 and TRBJ1-2; 10 nucleotides match TRBD1. The CDR3 contains 14 residues. Trimming cost V 5 bases and J 8 bases; bases outside gene matches: 8. Germline V gene data show CDR1 as LGHNA and CDR2 as YSLEER. CDR3 region: CASSFSGTGVGYTF. The CDR3 DNA follows: TGCGCCAGCAGCTTTTCCGGGACAGGGGTGGGCTACACCTTC.

The table lists this clonotype with a few counts. The V gene is TRBV4-3, the J gene TRBJ1-4, with D tentatively TRBD1 (5 bases). V shed 3 bases and J shed 13 bases, with 18 bases lying between them. The CDR3 consists of 14 residues. The germline gives CDR1 LGHNA, CDR2 YSLEER. CDR3 loop: CASSQDQNLGGLFF. The CDR3 coding sequence is TGCGCCAGCAGCCAGGATCAAAATCTCGGGGGACTGTTTTTT.

This clonotype was seen a handful of times. This chain links TRBV6-6 with TRBJ1-1, with D unclear. Trimming removed 9 bases from V and 1 base from J, with 12 bases in between. The CDR3 loop spans 13 amino acids. Looked up from germline, CDR1 is MNHNY and CDR2 is SVGAGI (reference sequence). In DNA form, the CDR3 reads TGTGCCAGTCAGGTCGCCAAGAACACTGAAGCTTTCTTT. It codes for CASQVAKNTEAFF.

There are many counts of this clonotype. The chain combines TRBV20-1 with TRBJ2-5; no clear D gene. This CDR3 has 11 residues. V was shortened by 5 bases and J by 1 base, with 5 bases between the two germline ends. Germline V lookup: CDR1 DFQATT, CDR2 SNEGSKA (reference sequence). The CDR3 loop is CSAPLQETQYF. For the CDR3, the DNA is TGCAGTGCTCCTCTCCAAGAGACCCAGTACTTC.

The V gene is TRBV7-2, the J gene TRBJ1-5; no firm D call. Trimming took off 4 bases at V and 1 base at J, with 20 bases between the two ends. The CDR3 runs to 18 residues. From germline, CDR1 is SGHTA and CDR2 FQGNSA. CDR3 loop: CASSYTSGRTVSNQPQHF. The CDR3, as DNA: TGTGCCAGCAGCTACACTAGCGGGAGGACGGTCAGCAATCAGCCCCAGCATTTT. The full variable domain, in which reference TRBV7-2 and TRBJ1-5 provide the parts outside the CDR3, is GAGVSQSPSNKVTEKGKDVELRCDPISGHTALYWYRQSLGQGLEFLIYFQGNSAPDKSGLPSDRFSAERTGGSVSTLTIQRTQQEDSAVYLCASSYTSGRTVSNQPQHFGDGTRLSIL.

The chain has TRBV6-6 and TRBJ1-2; D is perhaps TRBD1 (6 bases). V lost 2 bases, J lost 6 bases, and 13 bases lay in between. CDR3 length: 14 amino acids. The germline V gene encodes CDR1 MNHNY and CDR2 SVGAGI (reference sequence). The CDR3 region is CASSYQGGEHGYTF. As DNA, the CDR3 is TGTGCCAGCAGTTACCAAGGGGGAGAGCATGGCTACACCTTC.

The table lists this clonotype with many counts. CDR3 residues: CASSQQRDSGYTF. As DNA, the CDR3 is TGCGCCAGCAGCCAACAACGGGACAGTGGCTACACCTTC. This chain joins TRBV4-3 and TRBJ1-2; TRBD1 matches 7 bases. Trimming removed 2 bases from V and 7 bases from J; junction bases left unmatched: 4. CDR1 and CDR2 (germline): LGHNA, YSLEER. CDR3 length: 13 residues.

The chain employs TRBV9 and TRBJ1-2, with D perhaps TRBD1 (6 bases). The CDR3 loop spans 17 amino acids. Germline V CDR1 and CDR2: SGDLS, YYNGEE. The V and J ends lost 2 bases and 5 bases respectively, with 22 bases between them. The CDR3 spells CASSVAGHLGAWYGYTF. The CDR3 region has the DNA TGTGCCAGCAGCGTGGCGGGACACCTGGGAGCATGGTATGGCTACACCTTC.